This TCR beta chain is from a study of T-cell reconstitution after alpha-beta-depleted transplantation in children. Whole-study findings and limits: By one year post-transplant, T-cell counts and diversity largely arose from T cells that were newly produced.

This clonotype has a count of ten or more. The antigen remains unidentified. TCRbeta library construction was performed incorporating unique molecular identifiers. TCRdb used MiXCR to reprocess the PCR reads, holding one entry per CDR3 protein. The sample carries about 200,000 distinct CDR3 sequences, roughly 6.6% recorded once. Per the germline V gene, CDR1 is MDHEN and CDR2 is SYDVKM. The CDR3 loop spans 15 amino acids. Between the trimmed V and J ends, which lost 6 bases and 0 bases, there was a span of 11 bases. The gene calls are TRBV28 and TRBJ1-4; D gene uncertain. The material was PBMCs, obtained before TCRalphabeta/CD19-depleted stem cell transplant. The sequence came from a boy aged 2 to 9 with acute lymphoblastic leukemia, due to receive a stem cell transplant. The CDR3 sequence is CASSPPEATNEKLFF. In nucleotides, the CDR3 is TGTGCCAGCAGCCCTCCCGAGGCAACTAATGAAAAACTGTTTTTT.